This TCR beta chain was sequenced for a study of blood T cells in healthy people across ages. It was with a sample-barcoded 5' primer and a J-beta primer mix that a second PCR of about 6 to 11 cycles was run. MiXCR, applied by TCRdb to the 5' RACE reads, yields one record per CDR3 protein. The sample holds around 1,800,000 distinct CDR3 sequences, roughly 43% seen once. The trim removed 2 bases at V and 2 bases at J, leaving 14 bases unmatched. This CDR3 contains 18 residues. Germline CDR1 is SEHNR and CDR2 is FQNEAQ (reference sequence). The study's findings and limits: In these data, TCR beta diversity tracked strongly with naive T cell percentage. The fall in TCR beta diversity per million T cells was roughly linear with age.

A remark on this clonotype: Its antigen remains unknown.

This receptor was identified in a human donor in good health. The chain couples TRBV7-9 to TRBJ1-2; 7 nucleotides align to TRBD1. The sequencing sample was made of blood. CDR3 nucleotide sequence: TGTGCCAGCAGCTTAAGATATACCGGGACAGCCGCCAACTATGGCTACACCTTC. Translation: CASSLRYTGTAANYGYTF.